This T cell receptor beta chain emerged from a study of blood T cell repertoires in COVID-19. The wider study: The study drew acute and convalescent COVID-19 samples from the United States, Italy and Spain. PBMCs, B-cell-depleted T cells, or T cells were the source of the cDNA or gDNA that made up the material.

As handled by the study authors: Nucleated cell number was recorded as an estimate derived from reference gene primer amplification. Using immunoSEQ multiplex PCR, the repertoire was profiled, and TCRdb retains in-frame clones only, with some absent. V and J calls plus clone size are reproduced from that table; the DNA served to infer D and trimming. Of 20,000 or so clones listed, about 91% are singletons. Source material: peripheral blood. The TCR originated in a woman in her seventies with active COVID-19.

CDR3 protein: CASSPPLRRGLYEQYF. In DNA, the CDR3 is TGTGCCAGCAGCCCGCCCCTTCGTCGAGGACTCTACGAGCAGTACTTC. This chain links TRBV28 with TRBJ2-7, with D perhaps matching TRBD2 (5 bases). CDR1 and CDR2 from the germline V gene are MDHEN and SYDVKM. Trimming pared 6 bases from V and 3 bases from J, leaving 21 bases between. The length of the CDR3 is 16 residues.